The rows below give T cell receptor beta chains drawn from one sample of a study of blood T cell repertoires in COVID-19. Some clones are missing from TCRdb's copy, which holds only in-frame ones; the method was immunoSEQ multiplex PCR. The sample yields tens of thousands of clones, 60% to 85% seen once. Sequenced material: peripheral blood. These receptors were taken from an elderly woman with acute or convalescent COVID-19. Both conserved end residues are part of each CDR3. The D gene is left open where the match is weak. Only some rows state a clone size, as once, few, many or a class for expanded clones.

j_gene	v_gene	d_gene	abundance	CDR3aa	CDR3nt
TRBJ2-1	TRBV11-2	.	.	CASSFAGRIYNEQFF	TGTGCCAGCAGCTTCGCGGGCAGAATTTACAATGAGCAGTTCTTC
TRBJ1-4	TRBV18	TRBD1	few	CASSRDRGLGEKLFF	TGTGCCAGCTCACGCGACAGGGGGCTAGGTGAAAAACTGTTTTTT
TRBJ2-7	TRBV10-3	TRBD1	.	CAVGTGYEQYF	TGTGCCGTCGGGACAGGGTACGAGCAGTACTTC
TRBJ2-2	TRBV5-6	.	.	CASSPDKTGELFF	TGTGCCAGCAGCCCAGACAAGACCGGGGAGCTGTTTTTT
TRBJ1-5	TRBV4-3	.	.	CASSQVAGLEPQHF	TGCGCCAGCAGCCAAGTGGCGGGACTTGAGCCCCAGCATTTT
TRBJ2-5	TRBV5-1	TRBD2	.	CASLGLAGNPQETQYF	TGCGCCAGCCTCGGACTAGCGGGGAATCCCCAAGAGACCCAGTACTTC
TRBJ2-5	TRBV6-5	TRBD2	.	CASREGGAGAQYF	TGTGCCAGCAGGGAGGGAGGCGCGGGGGCCCAGTACTTC
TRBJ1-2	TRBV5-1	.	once	CASSLDNAANYGYTF	TGCGCCAGCAGCTTGGATAACGCGGCTAACTATGGCTACACCTTC
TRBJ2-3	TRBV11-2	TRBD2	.	CASSPSGNYRTDTQYF	TGTGCCAGCAGCCCTAGCGGGAACTACCGCACAGATACGCAGTATTTT
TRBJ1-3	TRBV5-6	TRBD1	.	CASSSTGYGNTIYF	TGTGCCAGCAGCTCGACAGGGTACGGAAACACCATATATTTT
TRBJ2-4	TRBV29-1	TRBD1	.	CSVETGSANIQYF	TGCAGCGTTGAGACAGGGTCTGCAAACATTCAGTACTTC
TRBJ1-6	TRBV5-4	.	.	CASSLQTVGRSPLHF	TGTGCCAGCAGCTTGCAGACAGTCGGACGTTCACCCCTCCACTTT
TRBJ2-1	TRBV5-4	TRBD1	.	CASSPDRGPSDEQFF	TGTGCCAGCAGCCCGGACAGGGGGCCTTCGGATGAGCAGTTCTTC
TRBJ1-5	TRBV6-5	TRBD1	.	CASSKDRGNQPQHF	TGTGCCAGCAGCAAGGACAGGGGTAATCAGCCCCAGCATTTT
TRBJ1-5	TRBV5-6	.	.	CASTRRRSNQPQHF	TGTGCCAGCACCCGGCGGCGAAGCAATCAGCCCCAGCATTTT
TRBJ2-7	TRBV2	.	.	CASRLLRYEQYF	TGTGCCAGCAGACTTCTTCGCTACGAGCAGTACTTC
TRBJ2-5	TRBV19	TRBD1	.	CASSPWGQGAGETQYF	TGTGCCAGTAGCCCATGGGGGCAGGGGGCTGGAGAGACCCAGTACTTC
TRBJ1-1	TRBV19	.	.	CATSQQGNTEAFF	TGTGCCACTTCCCAACAGGGGAACACTGAAGCTTTCTTT
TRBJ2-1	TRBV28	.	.	CASSLPRQTINNEQFF	TGTGCCAGCAGTTTGCCGAGACAGACCATTAACAATGAGCAGTTCTTC
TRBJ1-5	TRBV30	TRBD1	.	CAWSAWTGNQPQHF	TGTGCCTGGAGTGCCTGGACAGGGAATCAGCCCCAGCATTTT
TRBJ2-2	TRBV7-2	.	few	CASSLMRLKNTGELFF	TGTGCCAGCAGCTTAATGAGGCTTAAAAACACCGGGGAGCTGTTTTTT
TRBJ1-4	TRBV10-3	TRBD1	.	CAISPGTGSEGNEKLFF	TGTGCCATCAGTCCCGGGACAGGGAGTGAGGGTAATGAAAAACTGTTTTTT
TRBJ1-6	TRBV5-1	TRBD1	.	CASSRTGGNSPLHF	TGCGCCAGCAGCAGGACAGGGGGTAATTCACCCCTCCACTTT
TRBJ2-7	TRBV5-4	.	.	CASSFGGRDEQYF	TGTGCCAGCAGCTTTGGGGGCAGGGACGAGCAGTACTTC
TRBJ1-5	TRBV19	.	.	CASSTKQGFGNQPQHF	TGTGCCAGTAGTACGAAACAGGGATTCGGCAATCAGCCCCAGCATTTT
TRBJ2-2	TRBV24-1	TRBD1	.	CATSGTGGNAGELFF	TGTGCCACCAGTGGAACAGGGGGTAACGCCGGGGAGCTGTTTTTT
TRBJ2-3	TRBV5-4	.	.	CASSVREGDTQYF	TGTGCCAGCAGCGTACGAGAGGGAGATACGCAGTATTTT
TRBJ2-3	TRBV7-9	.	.	CASSFGGGGTDTQYF	TGTGCCAGCAGCTTCGGGGGAGGGGGGACAGATACGCAGTATTTT
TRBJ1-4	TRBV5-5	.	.	CASKDSYATNEKLFF	TGTGCCAGCAAGGACAGCTATGCAACTAATGAAAAACTGTTTTTT
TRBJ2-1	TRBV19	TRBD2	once	CASSSPAGDPNEQFF	TGTGCCAGTAGTTCGCCAGCGGGAGACCCTAATGAGCAGTTCTTC
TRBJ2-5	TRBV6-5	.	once	CASSYVGGETQYF	TGTGCCAGCAGTTACGTGGGAGGAGAGACCCAGTACTTC
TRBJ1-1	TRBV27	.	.	CASAGGGLVTEAFF	TGTGCCAGCGCTGGGGGGGGGCTTGTCACTGAAGCTTTCTTT
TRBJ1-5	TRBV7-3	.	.	CASSSSGSNQPQHF	TGTGCCAGCAGCTCCTCAGGGTCCAATCAGCCCCAGCATTTT
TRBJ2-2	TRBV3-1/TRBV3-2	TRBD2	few	CASSGTSGVNTGELFF	TGTGCCAGCTCAGGGACTAGCGGAGTCAACACCGGGGAGCTGTTTTTT
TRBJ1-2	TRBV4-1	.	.	CASSQEPVNYGYTF	TGCGCCAGCAGCCAAGAGCCAGTCAACTATGGCTACACCTTC
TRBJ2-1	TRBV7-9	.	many	CASSRDPSQLYNEQFF	TGTGCCAGCAGCCGAGACCCCTCACAGCTTTACAATGAGCAGTTCTTC
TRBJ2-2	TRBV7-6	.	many	CASSLGQLAGELFF	TGTGCCAGCAGCTTAGGGCAGTTGGCCGGGGAGCTGTTTTTT
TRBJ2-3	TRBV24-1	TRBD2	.	CATSDPPLAGVDTQYF	TGTGCCACCAGTGATCCCCCGCTAGCGGGGGTAGATACGCAGTATTTT
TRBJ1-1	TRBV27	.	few	CASSSRENTEAFF	TGTGCCAGCAGTTCCAGGGAGAACACTGAAGCTTTCTTT
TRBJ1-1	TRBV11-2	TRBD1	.	CASSLRGDRGLNVNTEAFF	TGTGCCAGCAGCTTAAGGGGGGACAGGGGGCTAAACGTGAACACTGAAGCTTTCTTT